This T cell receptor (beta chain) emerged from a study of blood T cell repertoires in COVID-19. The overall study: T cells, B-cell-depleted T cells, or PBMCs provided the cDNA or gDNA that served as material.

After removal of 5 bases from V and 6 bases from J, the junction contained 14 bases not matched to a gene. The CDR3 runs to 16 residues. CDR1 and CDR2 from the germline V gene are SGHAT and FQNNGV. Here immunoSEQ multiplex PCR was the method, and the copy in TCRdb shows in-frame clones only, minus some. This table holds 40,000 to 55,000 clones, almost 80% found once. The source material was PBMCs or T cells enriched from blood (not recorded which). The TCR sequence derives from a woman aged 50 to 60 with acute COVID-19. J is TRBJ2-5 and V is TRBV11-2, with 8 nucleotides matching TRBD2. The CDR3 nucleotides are TGTGCCAGCAGCCCTCAAGGGATAGCGGGGAGAAAGACCCAGTACTTC. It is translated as CASSPQGIAGRKTQYF.